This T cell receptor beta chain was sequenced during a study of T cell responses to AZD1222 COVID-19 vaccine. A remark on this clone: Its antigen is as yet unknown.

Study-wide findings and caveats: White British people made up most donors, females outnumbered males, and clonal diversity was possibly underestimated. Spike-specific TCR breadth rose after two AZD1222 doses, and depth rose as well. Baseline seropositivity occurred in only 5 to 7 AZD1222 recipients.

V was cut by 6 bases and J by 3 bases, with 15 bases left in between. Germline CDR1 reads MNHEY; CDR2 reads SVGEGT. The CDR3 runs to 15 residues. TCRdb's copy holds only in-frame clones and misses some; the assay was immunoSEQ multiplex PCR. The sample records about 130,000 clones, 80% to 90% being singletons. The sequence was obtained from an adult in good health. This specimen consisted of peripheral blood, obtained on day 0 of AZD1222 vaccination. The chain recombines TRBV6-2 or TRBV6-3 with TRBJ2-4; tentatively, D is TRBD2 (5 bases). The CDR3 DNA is TGTGCCAGCAGCCCCCCCGGGGTTTTCAAAAACATTCAGTACTTC. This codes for CASSPPGVFKNIQYF.